This TCR beta chain was profiled in a study of blood T cell repertoires in COVID-19. Whole-study context: Both acute and convalescent COVID-19 samples were obtained from the United States, Italy and Spain. T cells, B-cell-depleted T cells, or PBMCs provided the cDNA or gDNA that served as material.

In the study's own analysis: Estimated nucleated cell counts came from reference gene primer amplification. Data came from immunoSEQ multiplex PCR; TCRdb stores just in-frame clones and leaves some out. The V and J calls and clone size were taken over from that table, and D and trimming were inferred from the DNA. This table has 35,000 to 45,000 clones, about 75% appearing once. Germline V lookup: CDR1 MDHEN, CDR2 SYDVKM. V lost 5 bases to trimming and J lost 8 bases; unmatched junction nucleotides: 9. The CDR3 is 15 residues long. This rearrangement joins TRBV28 to TRBJ1-4; 9 bases are shared with TRBD1. The origin of this receptor is a man aged 70 or older with active or convalescent COVID-19. Material: peripheral blood. CDR3 in DNA: TGTGCCAGCAGTGGCCCACAGGGGGCCCAAGAAAAACTGTTTTTT. It yields the protein CASSGPQGAQEKLFF.